This T cell receptor (beta chain) was sequenced during a study of cytomegalovirus exposure and HLA in healthy donors. Findings and limits, study-wide: Researchers reported in a later analysis that a missense DCLRE1C variant was tied to TCR beta V- and J-gene trimming. A previous analysis found most TCR beta V segments productive roughly 87% or roughly 30% of the time.

The CDR3 is 15 residues long. CDR1 is SGHRS and CDR2 is YFSETQ in the germline V gene. V gave up 3 bases and J gave up 0 bases; unmatched junction bases: 3. In the case of this clone: The antigen remains undetermined.

The PCR contained 60 Vbeta and 13 Jbeta primers. Profiling relied on immunoSEQ multiplex PCR, and the TCRdb table lists in-frame clones only, not all of them. The data contain some 120,000 clones, just under 80% of them seen just once; the ten biggest clones take up 5% to 5.5%. Healthy bone marrow donors supplied every sample. The rearrangement joins TRBV5-1 to TRBJ1-1, with TRBD1 identical over 9 bases. The sequence came from a man aged 25-45 years in good health and CMV-seronegative. The specimen sequenced was PBMCs. CDR3 coding DNA: TGCGCCAGCAGCTCCGGGGACAGGGTGAACACTGAAGCTTTCTTT. This sequence encodes CASSSGDRVNTEAFF.